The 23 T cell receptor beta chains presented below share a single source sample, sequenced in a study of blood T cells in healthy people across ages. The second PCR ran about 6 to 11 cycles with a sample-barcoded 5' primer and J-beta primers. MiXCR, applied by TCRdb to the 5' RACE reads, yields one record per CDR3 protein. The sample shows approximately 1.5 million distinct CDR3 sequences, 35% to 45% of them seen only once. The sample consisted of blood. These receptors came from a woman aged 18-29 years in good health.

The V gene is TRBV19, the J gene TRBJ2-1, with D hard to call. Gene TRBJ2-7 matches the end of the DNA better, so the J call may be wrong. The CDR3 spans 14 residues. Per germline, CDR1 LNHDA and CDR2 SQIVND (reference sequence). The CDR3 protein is CASSNDWVYNEQYF. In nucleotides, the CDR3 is TGTGCCAGTAGTAACGACTGGGTCTACAATGAGCAGTACTTC.

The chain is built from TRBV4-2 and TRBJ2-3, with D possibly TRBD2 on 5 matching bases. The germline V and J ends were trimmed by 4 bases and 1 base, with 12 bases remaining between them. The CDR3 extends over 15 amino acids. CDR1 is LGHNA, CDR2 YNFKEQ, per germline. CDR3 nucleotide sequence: TGTGCCAGCAGCCGAAACAAGAGGGGCACAGATACGCAGTATTTT. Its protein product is CASSRNKRGTDTQYF.

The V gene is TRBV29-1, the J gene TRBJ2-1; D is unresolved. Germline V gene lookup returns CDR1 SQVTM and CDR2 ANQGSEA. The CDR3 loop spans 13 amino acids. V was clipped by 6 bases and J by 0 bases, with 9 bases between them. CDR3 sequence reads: CSVPTRSYNEQFF. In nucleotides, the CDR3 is TGCAGCGTGCCCACGCGCTCCTACAATGAGCAGTTCTTC.

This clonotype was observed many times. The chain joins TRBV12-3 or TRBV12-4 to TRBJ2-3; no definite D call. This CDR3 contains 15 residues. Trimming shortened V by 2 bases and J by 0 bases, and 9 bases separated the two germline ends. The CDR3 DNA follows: TGTGCCAGCAGTTTATACGGACCTAGCACAGATACGCAGTATTTT. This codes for CASSLYGPSTDTQYF.

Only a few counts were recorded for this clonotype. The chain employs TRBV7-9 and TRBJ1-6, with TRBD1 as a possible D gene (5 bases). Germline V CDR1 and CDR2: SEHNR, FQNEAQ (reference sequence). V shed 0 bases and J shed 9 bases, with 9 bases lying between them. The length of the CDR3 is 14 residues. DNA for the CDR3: TGTGCCAGCAGCTTAGCGATGGGGGGTTCACCCCTCCACTTT. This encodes CASSLAMGGSPLHF.

This CDR3 is CSARRRVNTEAFF. The CDR3 coding sequence is TGCAGTGCTAGAAGACGCGTGAACACTGAAGCTTTCTTT. The rearrangement links TRBV20-1 to TRBJ1-1; the D is unclear. The CDR3 sequence is 13 residues long. Looked up from germline, CDR1 is DFQATT and CDR2 is SNEGSKA (reference sequence). V lost 2 bases, J lost 0 bases, and 7 bases lay in between.

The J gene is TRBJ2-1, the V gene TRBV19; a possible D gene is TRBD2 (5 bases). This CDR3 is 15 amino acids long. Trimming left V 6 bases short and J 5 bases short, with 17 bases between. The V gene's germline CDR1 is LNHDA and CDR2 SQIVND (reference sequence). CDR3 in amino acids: CASRLGILEHNEQFF. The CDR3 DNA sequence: TGTGCCAGTAGGCTCGGGATTCTGGAACACAATGAGCAGTTCTTC.

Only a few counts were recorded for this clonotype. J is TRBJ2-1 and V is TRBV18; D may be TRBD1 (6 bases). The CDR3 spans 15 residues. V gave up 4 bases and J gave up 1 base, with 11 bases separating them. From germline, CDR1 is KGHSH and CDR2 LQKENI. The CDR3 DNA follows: TGTGCCAGCTCACGACCGCAGGGGTCCTACAATGAGCAGTTCTTC. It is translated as CASSRPQGSYNEQFF.

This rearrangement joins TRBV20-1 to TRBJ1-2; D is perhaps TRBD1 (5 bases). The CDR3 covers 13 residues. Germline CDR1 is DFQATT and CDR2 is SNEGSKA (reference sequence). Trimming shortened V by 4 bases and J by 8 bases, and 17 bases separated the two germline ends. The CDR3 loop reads CSATDLREYGYTF. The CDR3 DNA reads TGCAGTGCTACCGACCTCAGGGAATACGGCTACACCTTC.

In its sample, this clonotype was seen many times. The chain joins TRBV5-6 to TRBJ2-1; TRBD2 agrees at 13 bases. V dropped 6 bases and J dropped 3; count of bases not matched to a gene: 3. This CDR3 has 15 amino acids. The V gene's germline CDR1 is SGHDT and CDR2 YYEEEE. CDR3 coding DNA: TGTGCCAGCAACAGACTAGCGGGAGGCTACAATGAGCAGTTCTTC. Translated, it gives CASNRLAGGYNEQFF. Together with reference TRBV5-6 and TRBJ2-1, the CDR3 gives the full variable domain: DAGVTQSPTHLIKTRGQQVTLRCSPKSGHDTVSWYQQALGQGPQFIFQYYEEEERQRGNFPDRFSGHQFPNYSSELNVNALLLGDSALYLCASNRLAGGYNEQFFGPGTRLTVL.

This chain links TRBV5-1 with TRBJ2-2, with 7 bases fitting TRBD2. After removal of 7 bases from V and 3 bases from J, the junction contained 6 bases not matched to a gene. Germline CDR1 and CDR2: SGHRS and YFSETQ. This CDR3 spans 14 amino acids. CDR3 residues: CASLSGTYTGELFF. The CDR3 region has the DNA TGCGCCAGCCTAAGCGGGACGTACACCGGGGAGCTGTTTTTT. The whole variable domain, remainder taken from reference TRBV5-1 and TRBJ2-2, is KAGVTQTPRYLIKTRGQQVTLSCSPISGHRSVSWYQQTPGQGLQFLFEYFSETQRNKGNFPGRFSGRQFSNSRSEMNVSTLELGDSALYLCASLSGTYTGELFFGEGSRLTVL.

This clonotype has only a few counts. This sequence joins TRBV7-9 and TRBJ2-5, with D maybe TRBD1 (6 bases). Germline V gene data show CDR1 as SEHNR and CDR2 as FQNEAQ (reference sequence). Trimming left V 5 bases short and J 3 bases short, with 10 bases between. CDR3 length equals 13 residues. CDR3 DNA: TGTGCCAGCAGCGGCTGGGACAAAGAGACCCAGTACTTC. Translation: CASSGWDKETQYF.

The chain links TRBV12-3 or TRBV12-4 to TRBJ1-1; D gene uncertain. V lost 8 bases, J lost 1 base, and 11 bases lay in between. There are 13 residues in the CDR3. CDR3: CASAMTWNTEAFF. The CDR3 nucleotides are TGTGCCAGCGCGATGACCTGGAACACTGAAGCTTTCTTT.

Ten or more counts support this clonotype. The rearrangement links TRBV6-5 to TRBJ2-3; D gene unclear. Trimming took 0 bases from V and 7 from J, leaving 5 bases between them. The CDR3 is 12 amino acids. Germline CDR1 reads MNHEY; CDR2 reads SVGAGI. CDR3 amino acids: CASSYSFHTQYF. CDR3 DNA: TGTGCCAGCAGTTACTCCTTCCATACGCAGTATTTT.

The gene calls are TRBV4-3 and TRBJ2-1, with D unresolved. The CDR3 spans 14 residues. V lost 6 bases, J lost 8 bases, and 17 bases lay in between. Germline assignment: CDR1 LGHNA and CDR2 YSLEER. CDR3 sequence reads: CASSPAPFLYEQFF. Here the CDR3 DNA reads TGCGCCAGCAGTCCTGCCCCATTTTTGTATGAGCAGTTCTTC.

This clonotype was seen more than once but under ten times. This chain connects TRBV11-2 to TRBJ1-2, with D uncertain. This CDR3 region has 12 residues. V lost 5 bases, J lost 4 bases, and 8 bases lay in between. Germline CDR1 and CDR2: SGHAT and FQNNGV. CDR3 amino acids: CASSVRSYGYTF. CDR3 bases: TGTGCCAGCAGCGTAAGGAGCTATGGCTACACCTTC.

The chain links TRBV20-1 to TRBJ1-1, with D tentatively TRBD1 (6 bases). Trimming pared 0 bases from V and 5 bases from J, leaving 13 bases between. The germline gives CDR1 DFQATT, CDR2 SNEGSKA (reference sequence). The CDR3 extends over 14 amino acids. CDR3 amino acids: CSARDRTGKTEAFF. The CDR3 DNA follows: TGCAGTGCTAGAGATCGTACAGGGAAAACTGAAGCTTTCTTT.

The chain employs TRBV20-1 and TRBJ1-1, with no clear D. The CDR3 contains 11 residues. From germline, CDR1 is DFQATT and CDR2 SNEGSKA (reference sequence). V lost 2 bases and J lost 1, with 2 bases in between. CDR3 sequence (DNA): TGCAGTGCTAGATCGAACACTGAAGCTTTCTTT. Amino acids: CSARSNTEAFF.

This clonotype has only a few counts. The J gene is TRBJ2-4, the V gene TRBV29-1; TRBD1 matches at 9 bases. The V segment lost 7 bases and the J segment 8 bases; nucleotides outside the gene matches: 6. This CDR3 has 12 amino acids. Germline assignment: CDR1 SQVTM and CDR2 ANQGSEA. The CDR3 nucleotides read TGCAGCGCCCGGGACAGGGCTGACATTCAGTACTTC. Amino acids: CSARDRADIQYF.

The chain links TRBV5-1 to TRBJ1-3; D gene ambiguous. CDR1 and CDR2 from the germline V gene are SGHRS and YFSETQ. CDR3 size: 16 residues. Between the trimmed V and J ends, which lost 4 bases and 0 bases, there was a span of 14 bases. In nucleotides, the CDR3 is TGCGCCAGCAGCCCAAAACTAGGCTACTCTGGAAACACCATATATTTT. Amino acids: CASSPKLGYSGNTIYF.

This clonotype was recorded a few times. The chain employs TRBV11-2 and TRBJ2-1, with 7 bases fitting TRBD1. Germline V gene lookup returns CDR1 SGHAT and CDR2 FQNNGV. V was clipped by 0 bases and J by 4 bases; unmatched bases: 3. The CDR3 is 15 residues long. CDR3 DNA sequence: TGTGCCAGCAGCTTAGATGGGGACAGATACAATGAGCAGTTCTTC. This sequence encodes CASSLDGDRYNEQFF.

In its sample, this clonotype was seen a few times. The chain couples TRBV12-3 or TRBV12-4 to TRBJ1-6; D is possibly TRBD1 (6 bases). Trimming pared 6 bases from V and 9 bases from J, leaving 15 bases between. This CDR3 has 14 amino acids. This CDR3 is CASSRTEDGSPLHF. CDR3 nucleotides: TGTGCCAGCAGCAGGACAGAGGATGGTTCACCCCTCCACTTT.

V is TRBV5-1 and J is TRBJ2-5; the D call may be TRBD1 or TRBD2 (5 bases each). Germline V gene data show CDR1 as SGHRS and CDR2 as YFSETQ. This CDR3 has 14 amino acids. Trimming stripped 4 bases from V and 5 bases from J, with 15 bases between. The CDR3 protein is CASSQGTGWETQYF. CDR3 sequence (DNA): TGCGCCAGCAGCCAAGGGACGGGTTGGGAGACCCAGTACTTC.